This T cell receptor (beta chain) was recovered during a study of CD8 T cells in Susac syndrome. Findings and limits, study-wide: Acknowledgment was made by the study that its TCR sequencing and HLA analysis involved a relatively small number of individuals.

Random-hexamer reverse transcription was applied to about 0.45 to 1 ug RNA. Multiplex immunoSEQ PCR targeted 54 Vbeta and 13 Jbeta TCR beta segments. Via MiXCR, TCRdb re-called the immunoSEQ multiplex PCR reads, giving one row per CDR3 protein. The sample lists around 190,000 distinct CDR3 sequences; 85% to 95% were seen once. About this clonotype: The antigen remains unidentified.

It was healthy donors who served as the controls, matched for age and sex. The CD8+ and CD4+ T cells were negatively isolated, with the TEMRA cells enriched by FACS. The V gene lost 2 bases and the J gene lost 0 bases, with 8 bases spanning the gap. This CDR3 comprises 14 residues. The germline CDR1 and CDR2 sequences are SQVTM and ANQGSEA. This TCR was recovered from a human donor in good health. Sequenced material: CD4+ T cells from PBMCs. The V call is TRBV29-1, the J call TRBJ1-3, with a possible D match to TRBD1 (5 bases). CDR3 sequence reads: CSVETGRSGNTIYF. The CDR3 coding sequence is TGCAGCGTTGAAACAGGACGCTCTGGAAACACCATATATTTT.